This T cell receptor (beta chain) was sequenced in a study of breast tumors, draining lymph nodes, adjacent tissues. Whole-study findings and limits: Tumor repertoires ranked between lymph nodes and nontumor tissue in diversity, with V and J gene preferences.

TCRdb re-called the multiplex PCR reads through MiXCR, storing one row per CDR3 protein. The table shows approximately 22,000 distinct CDR3 sequences, with about 70% occurring only once. In the case of this clonotype: Its antigen is still unknown.

The CDR3 length is 14 residues. V lost 5 bases, J lost 2 bases, and 12 bases lay in between. The V gene's germline CDR1 is SGHAT and CDR2 FQNNGV. This receptor was identified in a female donor with breast cancer. Some clones in this sample may be carry-over from other donors' samples. The specimen was tumor-adjacent breast tissue. The V call is TRBV11-2, the J call TRBJ2-5; D is perhaps TRBD2 (6 bases). The CDR3 DNA reads TGTGCCAGCAGCCCCAGCGGGCCTCAAGAGACCCAGTACTTC. Translated, it gives CASSPSGPQETQYF. Together with reference TRBV11-2 and TRBJ2-5, the CDR3 gives the full variable domain: EAGVAQSPRYKIIEKRQSVAFWCNPISGHATLYWYQQILGQGPKLLIQFQNNGVVDDSQLPKDRFSAERLKGVDSTLKIQPAKLEDSAVYLCASSPSGPQETQYFGPGTRLLVL.